This T cell receptor beta chain was identified during a study of blood T cell repertoires in COVID-19. Study background: Sites in the United States, Italy and Spain provided acute and convalescent COVID-19 samples. T cells, B-cell-depleted T cells, or PBMCs provided the cDNA or gDNA that served as material.

The authors' processing: Estimates of nucleated cell counts were drawn from the amplification of reference gene primers. The assay was immunoSEQ multiplex PCR, and TCRdb's table has in-frame clones only and misses some. The D gene and trimming were derived from the DNA, and the V and J assignments and clone size from that table. The repertoire holds roughly 100,000 clones, about 90% seen once, with around a sixth in the top ten. The CDR3 extends over 13 amino acids. After removal of 7 bases from V and 7 bases from J, the junction contained 6 bases not matched to a gene. Sequenced input: peripheral blood. The TCR sequence derives from a man aged 45-65 years with acute or convalescent COVID-19. J is TRBJ2-1 and V is TRBV12-3 or TRBV12-4; 8 bases match TRBD2. CDR3 coding DNA: TGTGCCAGCACGCGGGGGGCGGCGAATGAGCAGTTCTTC. Translation gives CASTRGAANEQFF.